A selection of T cell receptor beta chains follows, all from one sample in a study of T-cell reconstitution after alpha-beta-depleted transplantation in children. TCRdb itself ran the PCR reads through MiXCR, one entry per CDR3 protein. This table has about 400,000 distinct CDR3 sequences, over 20% appearing once. Material: PBMCs from the stem cell graft donor, obtained from the stem cell graft. The receptors were gathered from a human donor who donated a stem cell graft to a child with acute myeloid leukemia. Each CDR3 is given with its conserved first and last residue. The D gene is left open where the match is weak. Clone size, where shown, is once, few, many, or a class for clones that have expanded.

abundance,len,d_gene,v_gene,j_gene,CDR3nt,CDR3aa
many,9,TRBD2,TRBV29-1,TRBJ2-1,TGCAGCGTCGTAGCGGGGAAGTTCTTC,CSVVAGKFF
few,14,NA,TRBV12-3/TRBV12-4,TRBJ1-2,TGTGCCAGCAGTTTACTTGCAGGGGATTATGGCTACACCTTC,CASSLLAGDYGYTF
NA,15,NA,TRBV7-3,TRBJ2-1,TGTGCCAGCAGCTTAGAAGGGTATAATCACAATGAGCAGTTCTTC,CASSLEGYNHNEQFF
few,12,NA,TRBV10-3,TRBJ2-5,TGTGCCACCCAGACCAGCCAAGAGACCCAGTACTTC,CATQTSQETQYF
NA,12,NA,TRBV29-1,TRBJ2-7,TGCAGCGTGTCACAGGGTCTGGGTGAGCAGTACTTC,CSVSQGLGEQYF
NA,14,NA,TRBV7-2,TRBJ2-7,TGTGCCAGCAGCCGCCCGGCAGTGAGGTACGAGCAGTACTTC,CASSRPAVRYEQYF
many,18,TRBD1,TRBV24-1,TRBJ2-1,TGTGCCACCAGTGATTCCGGGGTCCGAGACAGGGGATCAGATGAGCAGTTCTTC,CATSDSGVRDRGSDEQFF
few,15,TRBD2,TRBV12-3/TRBV12-4,TRBJ2-3,TGTGCCAGCAGTTTGGGGGGGTCTCGCACAGATACGCAGTATTTT,CASSLGGSRTDTQYF
NA,14,TRBD1,TRBV19,TRBJ1-6,TGTGCCAGCACCCCGACAGGGGGCAATTCACCCCTCCACTTT,CASTPTGGNSPLHF
many,14,TRBD2,TRBV29-1,TRBJ2-1,TGCAGCGGCCGTACTAGCGGGAGTGGAAATGAGCAGTTCTTC,CSGRTSGSGNEQFF
many,15,TRBD1,TRBV5-1,TRBJ2-7,TGCGCCAGCAGCTTGATGCAGGGGGCTCCCTACGAGCAGTACTTC,CASSLMQGAPYEQYF
many,14,NA,TRBV6-5,TRBJ2-7,TGTGCCAGCAAAAAACTAGGGAGCTCCTACGAGCAGTACTTC,CASKKLGSSYEQYF
NA,16,NA,TRBV5-1,TRBJ2-1,TGCGCCAGCAGCTTGGACAGGGTGGCTCCCTACAATGAGCAGTTCTTC,CASSLDRVAPYNEQFF
NA,15,NA,TRBV28,TRBJ1-1,TGTGCCAGCAGTCTAGGGGGGGCCCCGAACACTGAAGCTTTCTTT,CASSLGGAPNTEAFF
few,18,TRBD2,TRBV4-3,TRBJ2-5,TGCGCCAGCAGCCAAGGATTTGGTCCAGCGGGAGTTAAAGAGACCCAGTACTTC,CASSQGFGPAGVKETQYF
many,13,TRBD1,TRBV12-3/TRBV12-4,TRBJ1-1,TGTGCCAGCAGTAGAGGGGGCCGAACTGAAGCTTTCTTT,CASSRGGRTEAFF
few,14,NA,TRBV12-3/TRBV12-4,TRBJ1-1,TGTGCCAGCAGGCTGGTAGGGATGAACACTGAAGCTTTCTTT,CASRLVGMNTEAFF